This note documents a single TCR beta chain sequence. The data belong to a study of blood T cell repertoires in COVID-19. About the research overall: Collection of acute and convalescent COVID-19 samples took place in the United States, Italy and Spain.

Original data processing: Reference gene primers were amplified, and this amplification served to estimate nucleated cell counts. Profiling relied on immunoSEQ multiplex PCR, and the TCRdb table lists in-frame clones only, not all of them. D and trimming were read from the DNA, whereas the V and J calls and clone size are those reported in that table. The data show roughly 43,000 clones, about four fifths seen once. V was trimmed by 2 bases and J by 1 base, leaving 5 bases between them. This CDR3 region has 13 residues. Germline CDR1 MNHNS, CDR2 SASEGT. The origin of this receptor is a woman aged 80 or over with acute or convalescent COVID-19. The chain carries TRBV6-1 and TRBJ2-5, with D unresolved. Material: peripheral blood. CDR3 protein: CASSEIGQETQYF. The CDR3 region has the DNA TGTGCCAGCAGTGAAATCGGCCAAGAGACCCAGTACTTC.